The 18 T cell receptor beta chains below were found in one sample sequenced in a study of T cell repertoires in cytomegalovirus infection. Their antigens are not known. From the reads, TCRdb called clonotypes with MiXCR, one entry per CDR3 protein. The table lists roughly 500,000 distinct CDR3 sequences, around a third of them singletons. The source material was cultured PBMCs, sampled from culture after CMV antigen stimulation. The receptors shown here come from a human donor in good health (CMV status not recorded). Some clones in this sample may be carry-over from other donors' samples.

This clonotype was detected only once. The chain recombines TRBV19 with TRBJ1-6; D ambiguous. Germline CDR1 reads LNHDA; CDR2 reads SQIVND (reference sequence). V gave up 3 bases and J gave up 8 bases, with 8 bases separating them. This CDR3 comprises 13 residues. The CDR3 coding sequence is TGTGCCAGTAGTATGCCAATGGATTCACCCCTCCACTTT. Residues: CASSMPMDSPLHF.

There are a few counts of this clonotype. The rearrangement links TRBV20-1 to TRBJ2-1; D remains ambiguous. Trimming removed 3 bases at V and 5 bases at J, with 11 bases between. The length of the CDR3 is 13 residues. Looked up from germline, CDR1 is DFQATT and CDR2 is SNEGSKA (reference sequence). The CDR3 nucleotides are TGCAGTGCTAGTGTGCCCAATGACAATGAGCAGTTCTTC. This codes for CSASVPNDNEQFF.

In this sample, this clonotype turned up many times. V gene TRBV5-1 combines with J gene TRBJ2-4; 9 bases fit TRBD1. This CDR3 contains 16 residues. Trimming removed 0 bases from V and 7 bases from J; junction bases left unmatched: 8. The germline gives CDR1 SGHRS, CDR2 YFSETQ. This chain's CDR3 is CASSLGTGAFRNIQYF. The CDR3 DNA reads TGCGCCAGCAGCTTGGGGACAGGGGCTTTTAGGAACATTCAGTACTTC.

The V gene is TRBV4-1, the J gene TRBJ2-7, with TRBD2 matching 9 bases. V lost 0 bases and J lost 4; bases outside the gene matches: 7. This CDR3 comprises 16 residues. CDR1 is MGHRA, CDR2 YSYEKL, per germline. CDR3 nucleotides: TGCGCCAGCAGCCAAGAAGTAGCGGGGGTGCAGTACGAGCAGTACTTC. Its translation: CASSQEVAGVQYEQYF.

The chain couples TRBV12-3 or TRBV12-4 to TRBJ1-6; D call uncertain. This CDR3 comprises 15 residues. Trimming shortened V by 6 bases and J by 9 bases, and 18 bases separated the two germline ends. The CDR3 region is CASRPPQAAGSPLHF. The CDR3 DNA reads TGTGCCAGCAGGCCCCCGCAGGCTGCCGGTTCACCCCTCCACTTT.

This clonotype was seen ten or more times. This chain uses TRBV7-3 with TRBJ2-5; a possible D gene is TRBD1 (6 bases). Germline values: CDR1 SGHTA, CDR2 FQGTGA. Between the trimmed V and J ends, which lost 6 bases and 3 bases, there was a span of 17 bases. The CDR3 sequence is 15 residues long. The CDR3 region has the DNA TGTGCCAGCAGTTTTACCGGGACAACAGAAGAGACCCAGTACTTC. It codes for CASSFTGTTEETQYF.

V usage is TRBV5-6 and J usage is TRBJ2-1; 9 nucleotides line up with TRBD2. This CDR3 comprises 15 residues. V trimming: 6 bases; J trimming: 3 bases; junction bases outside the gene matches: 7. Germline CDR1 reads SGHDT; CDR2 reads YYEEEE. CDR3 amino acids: CASTQGLASYNEQFF. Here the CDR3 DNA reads TGTGCCAGCACCCAAGGACTAGCGAGCTACAATGAGCAGTTCTTC.

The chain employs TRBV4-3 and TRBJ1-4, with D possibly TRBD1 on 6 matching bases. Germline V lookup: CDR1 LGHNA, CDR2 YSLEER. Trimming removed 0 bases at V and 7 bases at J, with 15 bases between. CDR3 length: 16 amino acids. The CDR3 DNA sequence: TGCGCCAGCAGCCAAGAGCGCCGGGGGGCCGGTGAAAAACTGTTTTTT. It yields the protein CASSQERRGAGEKLFF.

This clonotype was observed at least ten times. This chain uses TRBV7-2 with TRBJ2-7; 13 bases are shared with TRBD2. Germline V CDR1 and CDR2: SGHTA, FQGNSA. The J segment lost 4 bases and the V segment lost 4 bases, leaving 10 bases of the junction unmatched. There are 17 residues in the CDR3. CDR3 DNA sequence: TGTGCCAGCAGCTCAGGACTAGCGGGAGAAGGAGGATACGAGCAGTACGTC. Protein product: CASSSGLAGEGGYEQYV.

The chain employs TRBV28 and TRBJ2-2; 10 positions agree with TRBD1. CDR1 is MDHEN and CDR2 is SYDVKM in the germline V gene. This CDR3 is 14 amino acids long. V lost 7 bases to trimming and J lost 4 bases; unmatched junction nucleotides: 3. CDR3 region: CASTTGGFTGELFF. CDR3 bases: TGTGCCAGCACGACAGGGGGCTTCACCGGGGAGCTGTTTTTT.

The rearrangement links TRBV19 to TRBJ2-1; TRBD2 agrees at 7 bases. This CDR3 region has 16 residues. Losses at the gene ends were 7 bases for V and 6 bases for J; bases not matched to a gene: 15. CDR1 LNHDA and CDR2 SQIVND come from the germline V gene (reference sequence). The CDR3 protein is CASTRRSGNLFNEQFF. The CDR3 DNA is TGTGCCAGTACCAGACGCAGCGGGAACCTTTTCAATGAGCAGTTCTTC.

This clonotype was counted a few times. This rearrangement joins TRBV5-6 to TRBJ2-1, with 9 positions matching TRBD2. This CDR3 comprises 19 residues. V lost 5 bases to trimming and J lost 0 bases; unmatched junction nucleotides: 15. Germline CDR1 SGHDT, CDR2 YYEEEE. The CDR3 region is CASRSNPSGDLSSYNEQFF. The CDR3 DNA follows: TGTGCCAGCAGATCCAACCCTAGCGGGGATTTGAGCTCCTACAATGAGCAGTTCTTC.

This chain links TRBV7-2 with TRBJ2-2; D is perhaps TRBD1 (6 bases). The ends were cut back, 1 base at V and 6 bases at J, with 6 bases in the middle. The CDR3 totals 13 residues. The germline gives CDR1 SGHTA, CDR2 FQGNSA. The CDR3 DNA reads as TGTGCCAGCAGCTTAGGACAGGCCGGGGAGCTGTTTTTT. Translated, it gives CASSLGQAGELFF.

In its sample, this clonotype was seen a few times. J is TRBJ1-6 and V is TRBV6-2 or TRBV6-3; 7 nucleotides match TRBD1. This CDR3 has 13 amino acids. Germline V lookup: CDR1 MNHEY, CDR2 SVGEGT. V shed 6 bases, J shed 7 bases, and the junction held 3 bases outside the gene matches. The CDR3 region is CASRDRRNSPLHF. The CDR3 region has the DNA TGTGCCAGCAGGGACAGGCGGAATTCACCCCTCCACTTT.

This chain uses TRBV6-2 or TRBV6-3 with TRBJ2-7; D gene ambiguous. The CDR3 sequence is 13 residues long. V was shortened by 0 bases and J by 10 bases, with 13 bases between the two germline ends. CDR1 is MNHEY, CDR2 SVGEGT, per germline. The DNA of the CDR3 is TGTGCCAGCAGTTACTCATCAGGTTTCAGCCAGTACTTC. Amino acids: CASSYSSGFSQYF.

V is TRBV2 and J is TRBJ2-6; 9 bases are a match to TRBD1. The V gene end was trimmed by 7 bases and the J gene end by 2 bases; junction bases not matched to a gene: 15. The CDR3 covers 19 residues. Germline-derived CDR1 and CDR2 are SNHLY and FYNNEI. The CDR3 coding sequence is TGTGCCAGCACACCGAGCCGGGACAGGGAGCTAACTGGGGCCAACGTCCTGACTTTC. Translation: CASTPSRDRELTGANVLTF.

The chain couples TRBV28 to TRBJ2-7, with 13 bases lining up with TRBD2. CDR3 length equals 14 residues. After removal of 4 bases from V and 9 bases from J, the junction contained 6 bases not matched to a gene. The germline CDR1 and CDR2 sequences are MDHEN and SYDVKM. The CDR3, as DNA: TGTGCCAGCAGTTCCTCGGGACTAGCGGGATGGCAGTACTTC. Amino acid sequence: CASSSSGLAGWQYF.

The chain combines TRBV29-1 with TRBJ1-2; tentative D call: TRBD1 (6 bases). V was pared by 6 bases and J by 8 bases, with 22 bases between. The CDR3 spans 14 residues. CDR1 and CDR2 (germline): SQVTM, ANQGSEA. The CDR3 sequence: CSVMIRGSNRGYTF. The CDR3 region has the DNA TGCAGCGTCATGATTAGGGGGTCCAATAGGGGCTACACCTTC.